The text below deals with one T cell receptor beta chain. Its antigen is not known. All patients experienced relapse after autologous stem cell transplantation, and brentuximab vedotin exposure was variable. CD8+ T cells were isolated from thawed PBMCs by magnetic negative selection. This CDR3 contains 19 residues. Trimming cost V 2 bases and J 3 bases; bases outside gene matches: 10. The germline V gene encodes CDR1 MGHRA and CDR2 YSYEKL. These data originate in a study of PD-1 blockade in classical Hodgkin lymphoma. Study-wide results and caveats: Significantly greater TCR diversity emerged by C4D1 in CD4+ cells but not CD8+ cells. Complete responders' baseline diversity resembled that of newly diagnosed patients. Individuals who commenced nivolumab within less than 1 year of ASCT were excluded.

Repertoires were generated with immunoSEQ multiplex PCR, while TCRdb's copy carries only in-frame clones and drops some. The data hold about 27,000 clones, with 88% observed a single time. The rearrangement uses TRBV4-1 and TRBJ2-3, with TRBD2 matching over 14 bases. The TCR comes from a human donor with classical Hodgkin lymphoma. This specimen was CD8+ T cells from blood, taken at baseline. The CDR3 loop reads CASSQTGTSGSIHTDTQYF. The CDR3 bases are TGCGCCAGCAGCCAAACCGGGACTAGCGGGAGTATTCATACAGATACGCAGTATTTT.